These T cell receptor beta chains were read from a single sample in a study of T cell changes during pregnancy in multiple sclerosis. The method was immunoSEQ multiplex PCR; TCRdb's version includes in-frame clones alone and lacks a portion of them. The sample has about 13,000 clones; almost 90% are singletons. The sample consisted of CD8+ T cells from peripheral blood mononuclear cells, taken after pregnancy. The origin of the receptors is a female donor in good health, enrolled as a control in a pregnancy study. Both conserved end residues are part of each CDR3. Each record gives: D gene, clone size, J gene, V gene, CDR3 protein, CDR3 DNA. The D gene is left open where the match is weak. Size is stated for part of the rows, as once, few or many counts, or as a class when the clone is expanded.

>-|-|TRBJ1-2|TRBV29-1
CSEVRGGYGYTF
TGCAGCGAGGTGAGGGGAGGCTATGGCTACACCTTC
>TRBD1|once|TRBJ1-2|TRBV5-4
CASSPGTANYGYTF
TGTGCCAGCAGCCCCGGGACAGCTAACTATGGCTACACCTTC
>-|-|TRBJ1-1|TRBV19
CASRLRGNTEAFF
TGTGCCAGTAGGCTCAGGGGGAACACTGAAGCTTTCTTT
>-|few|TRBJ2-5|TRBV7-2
CASSLSGKVETQYF
TGTGCCAGCAGCTTATCCGGGAAGGTTGAGACCCAGTACTTC
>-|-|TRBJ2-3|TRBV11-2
CASSHLAGSTDTQYF
TGTGCCAGCAGCCACCTCGCAGGCAGCACAGATACGCAGTATTTT
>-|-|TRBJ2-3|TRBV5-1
CASSLAAVRVADTQYF
TGCGCCAGCAGCTTGGCCGCGGTACGAGTCGCAGATACGCAGTATTTT
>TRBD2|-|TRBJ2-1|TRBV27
CASMRLAGEYNEQFF
TGTGCCAGCATGAGACTAGCGGGAGAATACAATGAGCAGTTCTTC
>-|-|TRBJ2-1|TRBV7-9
CASSRPGVNEQFF
TGTGCCAGCAGCCGACCAGGGGTCAATGAGCAGTTCTTC
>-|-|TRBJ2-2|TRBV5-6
CASSAQGHTGELFF
TGTGCCAGCAGCGCCCAGGGGCACACCGGGGAGCTGTTTTTT
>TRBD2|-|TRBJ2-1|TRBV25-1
CASSVHGTRGIYEQFF
TGTGCCAGCAGTGTACACGGGACTAGGGGTATATATGAGCAGTTCTTC
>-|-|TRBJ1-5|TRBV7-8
CASSLLGQPTDPQHF
TGTGCCAGCAGCTTATTGGGGCAGCCTACCGATCCCCAGCATTTT
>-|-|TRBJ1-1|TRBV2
CASLRLRDPNTEAFF
TGTGCCAGCCTGCGGTTGAGGGATCCGAACACTGAAGCTTTCTTT
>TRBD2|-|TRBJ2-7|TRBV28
CASSLAGGSYEQYF
TGTGCCAGCAGTCTAGCGGGAGGGTCCTACGAGCAGTACTTC
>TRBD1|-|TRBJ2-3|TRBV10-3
CAISTDRGQTDTQYF
TGTGCCATCAGCACGGACAGGGGGCAAACAGATACGCAGTATTTT
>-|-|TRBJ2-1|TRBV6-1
CASSGGGVWDEQFF
TGTGCCAGCAGTGGAGGGGGGGTCTGGGATGAGCAGTTCTTC
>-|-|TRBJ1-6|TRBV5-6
CASSVTGESSPLHF
TGTGCCAGCAGCGTTACAGGTGAGAGTTCACCCCTCCACTTT
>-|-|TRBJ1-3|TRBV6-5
CASTNRVAGNTIYF
TGTGCCAGCACCAACAGGGTGGCTGGAAACACCATATATTTT
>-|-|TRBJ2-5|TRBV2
CASSDPQETQYF
TGTGCCAGCAGTGACCCTCAGGAGACCCAGTACTTC
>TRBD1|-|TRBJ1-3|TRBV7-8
CASSFPGTGSNTIYF
TGTGCCAGCAGCTTTCCTGGGACAGGGTCAAACACCATATATTTT
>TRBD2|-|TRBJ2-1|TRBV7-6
CASSLGLLNEQFF
TGTGCCAGCAGCTTGGGACTATTGAATGAGCAGTTCTTC